The 4 T cell receptor beta chains reported below all come from one sample, sequenced in a study of shared clonotypes between healthy human individuals. Repertoires were generated with immunoSEQ multiplex PCR, while TCRdb's copy carries only in-frame clones and drops some. The sample contains a few hundred thousand clones, over 50% of which appear only once. Sequenced: memory CD4+ T cells sorted from blood. As to subset: CD45RA-negative fraction. The receptors derive from a young man in good health.

The CDR3 coding sequence is TGTGCCAGCACTGGGCTAGCGGGACGGGACGAGCAGTACTTC. Its translation is CASTGLAGRDEQYF. This chain joins TRBV6-9 and TRBJ2-7, with 9 bases lining up with TRBD2. With V trimmed by 7 bases and J by 5 bases, 9 bases remained unmatched. Germline CDR1 is MNHGY and CDR2 is SVAAGI. CDR3 length: 14 residues.

The chain recombines TRBV28 with TRBJ1-1, with D perhaps TRBD1 (6 bases). The CDR3 length is 13 residues. The V and J ends lost 6 bases and 1 base respectively, with 9 bases between them. Per the germline V gene, CDR1 is MDHEN and CDR2 is SYDVKM. The CDR3 DNA follows: TGTGCCAGCAGATGGACAGAGAACACTGAAGCTTTCTTT. This gives the protein CASRWTENTEAFF.

The CDR3 sequence is CSGLAGGSYEQYF. CDR3 in DNA: TGCAGCGGGCTAGCGGGAGGGTCCTACGAGCAGTACTTC. This chain uses TRBV29-1 with TRBJ2-7; 12 bases fit TRBD2. The CDR3 loop spans 13 amino acids. V shed 7 bases and J 1 base; nucleotides not matched to a gene: 2. Looked up from germline, CDR1 is SQVTM and CDR2 is ANQGSEA.

The V call is TRBV5-1, the J call TRBJ2-3; 16 bases map to TRBD2. The J segment lost 7 bases and the V segment lost 6 bases, leaving 20 bases of the junction unmatched. From germline, CDR1 is SGHRS and CDR2 YFSETQ. The CDR3 has 20 amino acids. CDR3: CASTDGGTSGRAVISNTQYF. The CDR3 nucleotides read TGCGCCAGCACCGATGGGGGGACTAGCGGGAGGGCCGTGATATCGAATACGCAGTATTTT.